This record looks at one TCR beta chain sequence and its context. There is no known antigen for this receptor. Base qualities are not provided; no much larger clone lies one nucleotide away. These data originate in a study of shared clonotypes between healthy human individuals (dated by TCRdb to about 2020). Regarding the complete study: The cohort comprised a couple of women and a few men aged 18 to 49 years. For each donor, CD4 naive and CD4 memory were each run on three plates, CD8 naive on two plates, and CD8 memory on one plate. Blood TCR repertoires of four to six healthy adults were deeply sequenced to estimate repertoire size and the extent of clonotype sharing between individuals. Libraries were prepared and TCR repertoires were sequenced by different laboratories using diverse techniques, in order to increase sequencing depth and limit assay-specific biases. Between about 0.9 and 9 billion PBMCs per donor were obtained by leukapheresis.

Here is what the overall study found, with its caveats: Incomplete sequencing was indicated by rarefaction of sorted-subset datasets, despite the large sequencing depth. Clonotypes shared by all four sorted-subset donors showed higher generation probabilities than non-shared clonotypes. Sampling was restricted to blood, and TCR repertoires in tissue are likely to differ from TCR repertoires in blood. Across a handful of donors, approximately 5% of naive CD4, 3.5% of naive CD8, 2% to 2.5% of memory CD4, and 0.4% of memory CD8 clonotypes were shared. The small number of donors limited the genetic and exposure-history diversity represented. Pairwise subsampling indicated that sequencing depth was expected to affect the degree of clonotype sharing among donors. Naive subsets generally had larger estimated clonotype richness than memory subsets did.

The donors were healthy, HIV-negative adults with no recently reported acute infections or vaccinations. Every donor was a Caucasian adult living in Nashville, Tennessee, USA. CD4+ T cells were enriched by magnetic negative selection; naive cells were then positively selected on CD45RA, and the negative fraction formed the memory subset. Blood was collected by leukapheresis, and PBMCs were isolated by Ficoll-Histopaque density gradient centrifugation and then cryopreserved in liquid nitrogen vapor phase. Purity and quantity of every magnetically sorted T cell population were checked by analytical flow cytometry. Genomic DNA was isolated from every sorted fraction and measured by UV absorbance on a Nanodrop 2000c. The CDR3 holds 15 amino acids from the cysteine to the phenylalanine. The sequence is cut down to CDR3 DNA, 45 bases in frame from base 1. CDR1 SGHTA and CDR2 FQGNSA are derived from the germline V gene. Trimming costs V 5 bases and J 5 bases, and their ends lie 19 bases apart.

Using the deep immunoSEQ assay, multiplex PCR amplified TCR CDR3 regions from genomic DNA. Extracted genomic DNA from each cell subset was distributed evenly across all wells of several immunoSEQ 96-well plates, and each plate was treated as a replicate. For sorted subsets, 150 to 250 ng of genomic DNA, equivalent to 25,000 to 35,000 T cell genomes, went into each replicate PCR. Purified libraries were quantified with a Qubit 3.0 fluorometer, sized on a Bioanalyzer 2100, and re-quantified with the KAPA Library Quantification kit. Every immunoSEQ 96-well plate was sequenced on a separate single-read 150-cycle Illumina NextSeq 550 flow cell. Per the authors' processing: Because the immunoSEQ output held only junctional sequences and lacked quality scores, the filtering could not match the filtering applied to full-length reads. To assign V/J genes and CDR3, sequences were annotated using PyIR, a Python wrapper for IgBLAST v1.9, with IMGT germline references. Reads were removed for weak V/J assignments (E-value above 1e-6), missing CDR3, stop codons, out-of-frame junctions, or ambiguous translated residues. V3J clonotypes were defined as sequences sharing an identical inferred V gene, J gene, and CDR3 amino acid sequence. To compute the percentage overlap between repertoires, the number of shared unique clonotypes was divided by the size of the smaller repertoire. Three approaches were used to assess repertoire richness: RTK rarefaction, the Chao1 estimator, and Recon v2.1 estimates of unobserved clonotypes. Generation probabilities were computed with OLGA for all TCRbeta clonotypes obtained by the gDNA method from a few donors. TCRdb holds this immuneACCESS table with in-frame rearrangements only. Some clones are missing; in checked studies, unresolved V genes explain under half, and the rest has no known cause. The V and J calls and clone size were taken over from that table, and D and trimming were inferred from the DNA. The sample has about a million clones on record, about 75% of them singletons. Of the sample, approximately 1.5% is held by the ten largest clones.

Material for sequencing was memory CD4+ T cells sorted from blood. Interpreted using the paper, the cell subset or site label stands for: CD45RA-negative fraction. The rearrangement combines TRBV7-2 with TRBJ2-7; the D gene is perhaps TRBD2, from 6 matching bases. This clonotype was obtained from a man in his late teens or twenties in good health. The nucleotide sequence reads TGTGCCAGCAGCCGGGACTCTACGTTGGGGGACGAGCAGTACTTC. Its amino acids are CASSRDSTLGDEQYF.